This section outlines one T cell receptor beta chain sequence together with its context. This record belongs to a study of blood T cell repertoires in COVID-19. This CDR3 region has 14 residues. Some clones are missing from TCRdb's copy, which holds only in-frame ones; the method was immunoSEQ multiplex PCR. The repertoire includes more than 200,000 clones, around 81% of them detected once, and around 7.4% sits in the top ten. Enrolled through a virtual design, the participants were between roughly 18 and 90 years of age and came from under 30 US areas. The sequenced sample consisted of PBMCs or T cells enriched from blood (not recorded which). This chain joins TRBV21-1 and TRBJ1-5; the D call TRBD1 from the table was never checked on the DNA. TRBV21-1 is marked as a pseudogene. This receptor was obtained from a middle-aged woman with acute COVID-19. CDR3 bases: TGTGCCAGCAGCAAACAACAGGGCAATCAGCCCCAGCATTTT. Its protein product is CASSKQQGNQPQHF.